This TCR beta chain is from a study of STAT5B mutations in CD4+ large granular lymphocyte leukemia. Assay used: immunoSEQ multiplex PCR; TCRdb lists only in-frame clones, some missing. The table includes more than 30,000 clones, around four fifths detected once. Trimming took off 3 bases at V and 3 bases at J, with 15 bases between the two ends. Germline lookup yields CDR1 SGHAT and CDR2 FQNNGV. This CDR3 contains 16 residues. The chain has TRBV11-2 and TRBJ1-3; D is ambiguous. Sequenced sample: CD4+ T cells from blood buffy coats. The receptor comes from a human donor in good health. The CDR3 loop is CASSLGWEVGGNTIYF. The CDR3 DNA follows: TGTGCCAGCAGCTTGGGCTGGGAGGTCGGTGGAAACACCATATATTTT.